One sample yielded the 4 T cell receptor beta chains listed below, sequenced in a study of CXCR3-negative and CXCR3-positive naive CD8 T cells. The authors prepared UMI-labeled TRB cDNA libraries by 5' RACE. Each CDR3 protein gets one entry in TCRdb, which reprocessed the 5' RACE reads and gives no DNA. The record lists roughly 130,000 distinct CDR3 sequences, of which the ten most abundant hold around 0.62%. Findings of the study overall: For CXCR3-positive naive cells, TRB CDR3s were more hydrophobic than those of CXCR3-negative naive cells.

No antigens are known for them. The specimen was naive CXCR3+ CD8+ T cells from blood. Subset meaning: CD45RO-CCR7+CD27+CD95- naive CD8+ T cells expressing CXCR3 (TNR3+). The receptors were gathered from a human donor in good health. Some clones in this sample may be carry-over from other donors' samples.

The gene calls are TRBV5-1 and TRBJ1-2; there is no DNA to check the TCRdb D call of TRBD1. The CDR3 contains 13 residues. Germline V gene lookup returns CDR1 SGHRS and CDR2 YFSETQ. The CDR3: CASSPRGPDGYTF.

The chain uses TRBV11-3 and TRBJ1-1; TCRdb indicates TRBD1, and absent DNA this call remains unverified. The CDR3 is 14 amino acids. The germline V gene encodes CDR1 SGHNT and CDR2 YENEEA. CDR3 region: CASSNAAGDTEAFF.

V is TRBV28 and J is TRBJ2-1. In germline, CDR1 is MDHEN, CDR2 SYDVKM. The CDR3 loop spans 15 amino acids. The CDR3 loop is CASSLRPSSYNEQFF.

The chain couples TRBV29-1 to TRBJ2-5; TCRdb lists TRBD1, though no DNA is available to test this call. Germline CDR1 reads SQVTM; CDR2 reads ANQGSEA. The CDR3 sequence is 12 residues long. Here the CDR3 reads CSVGSGLETQYF. The variable domain in full, with the rest retrieved from reference TRBV29-1 and TRBJ2-5, is SAVISQKPSRDICQRGTSLTIQCQVDSQVTMMFWYRQQPGQSLTLIATANQGSEATYESGFVIDKFPISRPNLTFSTLTVSNMSPEDSSIYLCSVGSGLETQYFGPGTRLLVL.